A selection of T cell receptor beta chains follows, all from one sample in a study of long-term antiretroviral therapy in people with HIV. Produced via immunoSEQ multiplex PCR; TCRdb's table is partial and in-frame only. This repertoire shows about 21,000 clones, 80% to 85% found once; its top ten account for about 6%. The sample was unsorted PBMCs, taken 0.2 years after starting antiretroviral therapy. The receptors originated from a woman between 25 and 40 years old with HIV. Both conserved end residues are part of each CDR3. A D gene is named only where the DNA matches it firmly. Clone size appears in some rows only: once, few, many, or a class for an expanded clone.

CDR3 protein	CDR3 DNA	V gene	J gene	clone size	D gene
CASSLEGTYPRGTDTQYF	TGTGCCAGCAGCTTGGAGGGGACGTATCCGAGGGGCACAGATACGCAGTATTTT	TRBV5-5	TRBJ2-3	once	-
CASSPPRLAGGTEQFF	TGTGCCAGCAGCCCTCCCAGACTAGCGGGGGGTACGGAGCAGTTCTTC	TRBV5-6	TRBJ2-1	-	TRBD2
CASSPDTIGELFF	TGTGCCAGCAGCCCTGACACCATCGGGGAGCTGTTTTTT	TRBV5-4	TRBJ2-2	-	-
CASTEEVF	TGTGCCAGCACAGAAGAGGTATTT	TRBV9	TRBJ2-3	-	-
CASRTRLADTDTQYF	TGTGCCAGCAGGACTAGACTAGCGGACACAGATACGCAGTATTTT	TRBV6-1	TRBJ2-3	-	TRBD2
CASSYGSLGDTEAFF	TGTGCCAGCAGTTACGGGTCTCTAGGGGACACTGAAGCTTTCTTT	TRBV6-6	TRBJ1-1	-	-
CASKRDPNTEAFF	TGTGCCAGCAAGAGGGATCCGAACACTGAAGCTTTCTTT	TRBV14	TRBJ1-1	-	-
CASSLRGQGTDTQYF	TGTGCCAGCAGCTTGCGGGGTCAGGGCACAGATACGCAGTATTTT	TRBV7-3	TRBJ2-3	-	-
CASSKAGGSYEQYF	TGTGCCAGCAGTAAAGCGGGGGGATCCTACGAGCAGTACTTC	TRBV28	TRBJ2-7	-	TRBD2
CASRPGDRVNTEAFF	TGTGCCAGTAGGCCGGGGGACAGGGTGAACACTGAAGCTTTCTTT	TRBV19	TRBJ1-1	-	TRBD1
CASSRTSPTGVGPDEQFF	TGTGCCAGCAGCCGAACAAGCCCGACAGGGGTGGGGCCTGATGAGCAGTTCTTC	TRBV7-2	TRBJ2-1	-	TRBD1
CASSYWDGNQPQHF	TGTGCCAGTAGTTATTGGGACGGTAATCAGCCCCAGCATTTT	TRBV19	TRBJ1-5	-	-
CASSLGSTDGYTF	TGTGCCAGCAGCTTAGGATCAACCGATGGCTACACCTTC	TRBV11-2	TRBJ1-2	-	-
CASSSAGPNEQFF	TGTGCCAGCAGCTCAGCGGGGCCCAATGAGCAGTTCTTC	TRBV11-1	TRBJ2-1	-	TRBD2
CASRHSILPGSGGYTF	TGTGCCAGCAGGCACTCTATCCTCCCGGGGTCTGGTGGCTACACCTTC	TRBV28	TRBJ1-2	-	-
CASSMTQYSGNTIYF	TGTGCCAGTAGTATGACACAGTACTCTGGAAACACCATATATTTT	TRBV19	TRBJ1-3	few	-
CAISWTGNTEAFF	TGTGCCATCAGTTGGACTGGGAACACTGAAGCTTTCTTT	TRBV10-3	TRBJ1-1	-	-
CASSVSGPNQPQHF	TGTGCCAGCAGTGTGTCGGGCCCCAATCAGCCCCAGCATTTT	TRBV6-1	TRBJ1-5	-	-
CASSLSGGIYNEQFF	TGCGCCAGCAGCTTATCCGGGGGGATCTACAATGAGCAGTTCTTC	TRBV5-1	TRBJ2-1	once	TRBD2
CASTPRHAANYGYTF	TGTGCCAGTACCCCTCGACACGCAGCTAACTATGGCTACACCTTC	TRBV19	TRBJ1-2	-	-
CACTRGQGYMNTEAFF	TGTGCCTGTACGAGGGGACAGGGTTATATGAACACTGAAGCTTTCTTT	TRBV30	TRBJ1-1	-	TRBD1
CASSSSGQGDTEAFF	TGTGCCAGCAGCTCGTCGGGACAGGGAGACACTGAAGCTTTCTTT	TRBV5-6	TRBJ1-1	-	TRBD1
CAPPGYEKLFF	TGTGCCCCCCCCGGTTACGAAAAACTGTTTTTT	TRBV30	TRBJ1-4	-	-
CASSSRVPGNTIYF	TGTGCCAGCAGTTCCAGGGTTCCCGGAAACACCATATATTTT	TRBV6-6	TRBJ1-3	-	-
CASSPPREGTDTQYF	TGCGCCAGCAGCCCCCCGAGGGAAGGCACAGATACGCAGTATTTT	TRBV5-1	TRBJ2-3	-	-
CASSLWLGGGYTF	TGTGCCAGCAGTTTATGGTTGGGGGGAGGCTACACCTTC	TRBV27	TRBJ1-2	once	-
CASSLGQGAPTFF	TGTGCCAGCAGCCTAGGGCAGGGGGCGCCGACTTTCTTT	TRBV7-9	TRBJ1-1	-	TRBD1
CASSIEGTSGFTDTQYF	TGTGCCAGTAGTATAGAAGGGACTAGCGGTTTCACAGATACGCAGTATTTT	TRBV19	TRBJ2-3	-	TRBD2
CASSYGGAGGYTF	TGCGCCAGCAGCTATGGCGGGGCGGGAGGCTACACCTTC	TRBV5-1	TRBJ1-2	-	-
CASRRGVSTDTQYF	TGTGCCAGCAGGCGCGGGGTTTCGACAGATACGCAGTATTTT	TRBV6-5	TRBJ2-3	-	-
CASIRGGGILNTEAFF	TGTGCCAGTATAAGGGGTGGAGGGATACTTAACACTGAAGCTTTCTTT	TRBV19	TRBJ1-1	-	-
CASSQTQGGDYGYTF	TGTGCCAGCAGCCAAACACAGGGCGGAGACTATGGCTACACCTTC	TRBV4-2	TRBJ1-2	few	-
CASSEQVIVSGNTIYF	TGTGCCAGCAGTGAACAGGTGATTGTCTCGGGAAACACCATATATTTT	TRBV2	TRBJ1-3	few	-
CASSSLLGLSHEQFF	TGTGCCAGCAGTTCCCTACTCGGACTTTCCCATGAGCAGTTCTTC	TRBV6-5	TRBJ2-1	-	-
CASSPSKRGIPQETQYF	TGTGCCAGCAGCCCCAGTAAGCGGGGAATCCCCCAAGAGACCCAGTACTTC	TRBV7-9	TRBJ2-5	-	TRBD2
CASSAHLGTTGELFF	TGTGCCAGCAGCGCCCACCTAGGAACCACCGGGGAGCTGTTTTTT	TRBV7-9	TRBJ2-2	-	-
CASSLGVGSDTQYF	TGTGCCAGCAGCTTGGGGGTAGGATCGGATACGCAGTATTTT	TRBV5-4	TRBJ2-3	-	-
CASSQAEGYGYTF	TGTGCCAGCAGCCAAGCTGAGGGATATGGCTACACCTTC	TRBV4-2	TRBJ1-2	-	-
CASSFPLANTGELFF	TGTGCCAGCAGCTTTCCTCTCGCGAACACCGGGGAGCTGTTTTTT	TRBV7-2	TRBJ2-2	-	-
CAISDPLRGTYNEQFF	TGTGCCATCAGTGACCCACTTAGGGGCACCTACAATGAGCAGTTCTTC	TRBV10-3	TRBJ2-1	-	-
CASSPVGVTGISWGWAKNIQYF	TGTGCCAGCAGCCCGGTAGGGGTGACAGGGATATCCTGGGGGTGGGCCAAAAACATTCAGTACTTC	TRBV4-2	TRBJ2-4	-	TRBD1
CASSLGGQVSEQFF	TGCGCCAGCAGCTTGGGGGGACAGGTCTCAGAGCAGTTCTTC	TRBV5-1	TRBJ2-1	few	TRBD1
CASSLTGLFFDEQFF	TGTGCCAGCAGCTTAACGGGACTATTTTTCGATGAGCAGTTCTTC	TRBV7-3	TRBJ2-1	-	TRBD2
CASSLRSYQETQYF	TGTGCCAGCAGCTTGAGGTCGTATCAAGAGACCCAGTACTTC	TRBV5-6	TRBJ2-5	-	-
CASGPGSLAGGETQYF	TGTGCTAGTGGCCCCGGGTCTCTAGCGGGGGGTGAGACCCAGTACTTC	TRBV12-5	TRBJ2-5	-	TRBD2
CSIRPGRSTDTQYF	TGCAGCATACGACCCGGGAGGAGCACAGATACGCAGTATTTT	TRBV29-1	TRBJ2-3	-	TRBD2
CASSQGEGNYGYTF	TGTGCCAGCAGCCAAGGGGAGGGGAACTATGGCTACACCTTC	TRBV4-2	TRBJ1-2	-	-
CASSFRAGMDEQYF	TGCGCCAGCAGCTTCCGGGCAGGGATGGACGAGCAGTACTTC	TRBV5-1	TRBJ2-7	-	-
CASSGLTGSTGELFF	TGTGCCAGCAGCGGACTTACAGGGTCCACCGGGGAGCTGTTTTTT	TRBV9	TRBJ2-2	-	-
CAWSVGQGSGYTF	TGTGCCTGGAGTGTGGGCCAGGGAAGCGGCTACACCTTC	TRBV30	TRBJ1-2	-	-
CASSSGTGVDPNYGYTF	TGTGCCAGCAGCTCCGGGACAGGGGTCGACCCGAACTATGGCTACACCTTC	TRBV11-1	TRBJ1-2	-	TRBD1
CASSYAGGSEQYF	TGTGCCAGCAGTTATGCTGGGGGCAGTGAGCAGTACTTC	TRBV6-5	TRBJ2-7	few	-